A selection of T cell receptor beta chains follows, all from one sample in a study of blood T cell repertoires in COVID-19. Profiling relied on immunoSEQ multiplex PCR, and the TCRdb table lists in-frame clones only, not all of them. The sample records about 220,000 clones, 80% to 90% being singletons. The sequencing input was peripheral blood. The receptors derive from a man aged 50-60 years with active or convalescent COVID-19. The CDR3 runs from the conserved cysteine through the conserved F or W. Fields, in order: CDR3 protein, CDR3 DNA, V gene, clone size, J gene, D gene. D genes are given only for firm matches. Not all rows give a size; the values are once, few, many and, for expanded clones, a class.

CDR3: CASNTISDRTYGYTF
DNA: TGTGCCAGCAACACTATATCGGACAGAACATATGGCTACACCTTC
V: TRBV11-2
size: NA
J: TRBJ1-2
D: NA

CDR3: CASSVRTGEEFF
DNA: TGTGCCAGCAGCGTCCGGACAGGGGAGGAGTTCTTC
V: TRBV11-1
size: once
J: TRBJ2-1
D: TRBD1

CDR3: CASSPPGGPGGGTEAFF
DNA: TGTGCCAGCTCACCCCCAGGGGGCCCAGGGGGGGGCACTGAAGCTTTCTTT
V: TRBV18
size: NA
J: TRBJ1-1
D: TRBD1

CDR3: CASSSGLAGFTDTQYF
DNA: TGCGCCAGCAGCTCAGGACTAGCGGGGTTCACAGATACGCAGTATTTT
V: TRBV5-1
size: NA
J: TRBJ2-3
D: TRBD2

CDR3: CASSQSGTGTMNTEAFF
DNA: TGCGCCAGCAGCCAATCCGGGACAGGAACCATGAACACTGAAGCTTTCTTT
V: TRBV5-1
size: NA
J: TRBJ1-1
D: TRBD1

CDR3: CASSQGTSAQETQYF
DNA: TGTGCCAGCAGCCAAGGGACTAGCGCACAAGAGACCCAGTACTTC
V: TRBV28
size: NA
J: TRBJ2-5
D: TRBD2

CDR3: CASSLGQGAQTYEQYF
DNA: TGTGCCAGCAGCTTGGGACAGGGGGCGCAAACCTACGAGCAGTACTTC
V: TRBV5-5
size: NA
J: TRBJ2-7
D: TRBD1

CDR3: CASSQFDTRTDTQYF
DNA: TGCGCCAGCAGCCAATTTGACACGCGCACAGATACGCAGTATTTT
V: TRBV5-1
size: NA
J: TRBJ2-3
D: NA

CDR3: CATYRERIGELFF
DNA: TGTGCCACTTACCGGGAGCGGATCGGGGAGCTGTTTTTT
V: TRBV2
size: NA
J: TRBJ2-2
D: NA

CDR3: CASSQDPAVSGNTIYF
DNA: TGTGCCAGCAGCCAAGACCCCGCGGTCTCTGGAAACACCATATATTTT
V: TRBV4-2
size: once
J: TRBJ1-3
D: NA

CDR3: CASSRPSGVGRVTDTQYF
DNA: TGTGCCAGCAGCCGACCTAGCGGGGTTGGCAGAGTCACAGATACGCAGTATTTT
V: TRBV5-4
size: NA
J: TRBJ2-3
D: TRBD2

CDR3: CASSREQQPYEQYF
DNA: TGCGCCAGCAGTCGAGAACAGCAACCCTACGAGCAGTACTTC
V: TRBV23-1
size: NA
J: TRBJ2-7
D: NA

CDR3: CASRPFRGNTEAFF
DNA: TGTGCCAGCAGGCCCTTTCGGGGGAACACTGAAGCTTTCTTT
V: TRBV28
size: NA
J: TRBJ1-1
D: NA

CDR3: CSASLAGLQETQYF
DNA: TGCAGTGCTAGTCTGGCGGGGTTACAAGAGACCCAGTACTTC
V: TRBV20-1
size: NA
J: TRBJ2-5
D: NA

CDR3: CASRPIRDPGELFF
DNA: TGTGCCAGCAGACCCATCAGGGATCCCGGGGAGCTGTTTTTT
V: TRBV2
size: few
J: TRBJ2-2
D: NA

CDR3: CASSLADRAGYTF
DNA: TGTGCCAGCAGTTTAGCGGACAGGGCTGGCTACACCTTC
V: TRBV12-3/TRBV12-4
size: NA
J: TRBJ1-2
D: TRBD1

CDR3: CASSLRTGLDNSPLHF
DNA: TGTGCCAGCAGCTTGAGGACAGGGCTTGATAATTCACCCCTCCACTTT
V: TRBV7-6
size: few
J: TRBJ1-6
D: TRBD1

CDR3: CASSVAGNTEAFF
DNA: TGTGCCAGCAGCGTAGCAGGGAACACTGAAGCTTTCTTT
V: TRBV9
size: NA
J: TRBJ1-1
D: NA

CDR3: CASSVGTGTIGGTEAFF
DNA: TGTGCCAGCAGCGTTGGGACAGGGACGATTGGAGGAACTGAAGCTTTCTTT
V: TRBV9
size: NA
J: TRBJ1-1
D: TRBD1

CDR3: CASSLAAGGDRPQHF
DNA: TGTGCCAGCAGCTTAGCAGCAGGGGGCGATCGGCCCCAGCATTTT
V: TRBV7-2
size: NA
J: TRBJ1-5
D: TRBD1

CDR3: CASSEKQGAIVETQYF
DNA: TGTGCCAGCAGTGAAAAACAGGGGGCGATTGTGGAGACCCAGTACTTC
V: TRBV2
size: NA
J: TRBJ2-5
D: TRBD1

CDR3: CATSDRGGYEQYF
DNA: TGTGCCACCAGCGACAGGGGAGGCTACGAGCAGTACTTC
V: TRBV15
size: NA
J: TRBJ2-7
D: TRBD1

CDR3: CASSLLDRGSGSYYEQYF
DNA: TGTGCCAGCAGCCTTCTCGACAGGGGTTCCGGTTCGTACTACGAGCAGTACTTC
V: TRBV5-6
size: NA
J: TRBJ2-7
D: TRBD1

CDR3: CASSQDLLAGFTGANVLTF
DNA: TGCGCCAGCAGCCAAGATTTACTAGCGGGATTCACTGGGGCCAACGTCCTGACTTTC
V: TRBV4-1
size: NA
J: TRBJ2-6
D: TRBD2

CDR3: CASSQLLDREKETQYF
DNA: TGCGCCAGCAGCCAACTCCTAGACAGAGAAAAAGAGACCCAGTACTTC
V: TRBV4-3
size: NA
J: TRBJ2-5
D: NA

CDR3: CASSPRGAGQGQPQHF
DNA: TGTGCCAGCTCACCACGTGGGGCAGGGCAGGGACAGCCCCAGCATTTT
V: TRBV18
size: NA
J: TRBJ1-5
D: NA

CDR3: CASSADRQGLTDTQYF
DNA: TGCGCCAGCAGCGCCGACCGACAGGGTCTCACAGATACGCAGTATTTT
V: TRBV5-1
size: few
J: TRBJ2-3
D: TRBD1

CDR3: CASSLLSGDTQYF
DNA: TGTGCCAGCAGCTTGCTTAGCGGAGATACGCAGTATTTT
V: TRBV5-6
size: NA
J: TRBJ2-3
D: NA

CDR3: CASSPFGGQGNEQFF
DNA: TGTGCCAGCAGCCCTTTTGGAGGCCAGGGGAATGAGCAGTTCTTC
V: TRBV5-4
size: NA
J: TRBJ2-1
D: NA

CDR3: CASSPGTLGTEAFF
DNA: TGTGCCAGCAGCCCTGGGACACTCGGAACTGAAGCTTTCTTT
V: TRBV7-9
size: NA
J: TRBJ1-1
D: NA

CDR3: CASSLAQGGSPLHF
DNA: TGTGCCAGCAGCTTGGCCCAGGGTGGGTCACCCCTCCACTTT
V: TRBV5-5
size: few
J: TRBJ1-6
D: NA

CDR3: CASSLDLTGELFF
DNA: TGTGCCAGCAGCTTAGATCTTACCGGGGAGCTGTTTTTT
V: TRBV11-2
size: few
J: TRBJ2-2
D: NA

CDR3: CSVEGTEFSYNEQFF
DNA: TGCAGCGTTGAGGGGACAGAGTTCTCCTACAATGAGCAGTTCTTC
V: TRBV29-1
size: NA
J: TRBJ2-1
D: TRBD1

CDR3: CASSYGRGRNQPQHF
DNA: TGTGCCAGCAGTTACGGGAGGGGGAGGAATCAGCCCCAGCATTTT
V: TRBV6-5
size: NA
J: TRBJ1-5
D: NA

CDR3: CASSSLLLGSQETQYF
DNA: TGTGCCAGCAGCTCCCTCCTACTAGGATCCCAAGAGACCCAGTACTTC
V: TRBV7-8
size: NA
J: TRBJ2-5
D: NA

CDR3: CASSQVVRGRSNQPQHF
DNA: TGCGCCAGCAGCCAAGTAGTTAGAGGCAGAAGCAATCAGCCCCAGCATTTT
V: TRBV4-1
size: NA
J: TRBJ1-5
D: NA

CDR3: CASRPGTGGRETQYF
DNA: TGTGCCAGTCGCCCAGGGACAGGGGGCCGGGAGACCCAGTACTTC
V: TRBV27
size: NA
J: TRBJ2-5
D: TRBD1

CDR3: CASSRGQGITNSPLHF
DNA: TGCGCCAGCAGCCGAGGACAGGGGATCACCAATTCACCCCTCCACTTT
V: TRBV4-1
size: NA
J: TRBJ1-6
D: TRBD1

CDR3: CASSQTYRGLDTQYF
DNA: TGTGCCAGCAGCCAAACCTACAGGGGATTGGATACGCAGTATTTT
V: TRBV4-2
size: NA
J: TRBJ2-3
D: TRBD1

CDR3: CASSGTPWLAGVNFNEQFF
DNA: TGTGCCAGCAGCGGCACCCCGTGGCTAGCGGGAGTAAATTTCAATGAGCAGTTCTTC
V: TRBV9
size: NA
J: TRBJ2-1
D: TRBD2

CDR3: CASSPRQGARNSPLHF
DNA: TGTGCCAGTAGTCCTCGACAGGGGGCCCGGAATTCACCCCTCCACTTT
V: TRBV19
size: NA
J: TRBJ1-6
D: TRBD1

CDR3: CASKTLLRDSPEAFF
DNA: TGTGCCAGCAAGACCTTACTCCGGGACAGCCCTGAAGCTTTCTTT
V: TRBV2
size: NA
J: TRBJ1-1
D: TRBD1

CDR3: CASSSLQTGYTGELFF
DNA: TGTGCCAGCAGCTCCCTCCAGACAGGCTACACCGGGGAGCTGTTTTTT
V: TRBV11-2
size: NA
J: TRBJ2-2
D: NA

CDR3: CASSEWAGTSTDTQYF
DNA: TGTGCCAGCAGTGAATGGGCGGGAACTAGCACAGATACGCAGTATTTT
V: TRBV6-1
size: NA
J: TRBJ2-3
D: NA

CDR3: CASSLPGQWNTGELFF
DNA: TGTGCCAGCTCACTGCCGGGACAGTGGAACACCGGGGAGCTGTTTTTT
V: TRBV18
size: once
J: TRBJ2-2
D: TRBD1

CDR3: CASSYNNPRGQETQYF
DNA: TGTGCCAGCAGTTATAATAACCCCAGGGGGCAAGAGACCCAGTACTTC
V: TRBV6-2/TRBV6-3
size: NA
J: TRBJ2-5
D: TRBD1

CDR3: CASRTGGGNTIYF
DNA: TGTGCCAGCAGGACAGGGGGAGGAAACACCATATATTTT
V: TRBV3-1/TRBV3-2
size: NA
J: TRBJ1-3
D: TRBD1

CDR3: CASSDGQGLPQYF
DNA: TGTGCCAGCAGTGACGGACAGGGGCTTCCCCAGTACTTC
V: TRBV28
size: once
J: TRBJ2-5
D: TRBD1

CDR3: CASSIGTSGQETQYF
DNA: TGTGCCAGCAGCATCGGGACTAGCGGCCAAGAGACCCAGTACTTC
V: TRBV11-2
size: NA
J: TRBJ2-5
D: TRBD2

CDR3: CASSFSSTGGLEQYF
DNA: TGTGCCAGCAGCTTCTCTTCGACAGGGGGACTCGAGCAGTACTTC
V: TRBV9
size: NA
J: TRBJ2-7
D: TRBD1

CDR3: CASSQAQGRSNQPQHF
DNA: TGCGCCAGCAGTCAAGCCCAGGGAAGAAGCAATCAGCCCCAGCATTTT
V: TRBV23-1
size: NA
J: TRBJ1-5
D: NA